This TCR beta chain was sequenced in a study of blood T cell repertoires in COVID-19. Study background: Collection of acute and convalescent COVID-19 samples took place in the United States, Italy and Spain. Nucleic acid was either cDNA or gDNA, and it came from T cells, B-cell-depleted T cells, or PBMCs.

In the original analysis: Estimates of nucleated cell counts were drawn from the amplification of reference gene primers. The protocol was immunoSEQ multiplex PCR, while the TCRdb copy is restricted to in-frame clones and leaves out a portion. V and J calls plus clone size are reproduced from that table; the DNA served to infer D and trimming. The sample has 250,000 to 350,000 clones, approximately 85% seen once. This clone was counted a single time. Seattle patient enrollment occurred during active infection, with longitudinal follow-up thereafter. Per the germline V gene, CDR1 is LGHNA and CDR2 is YNFKEQ. This CDR3 comprises 16 residues. With 4 bases clipped from V and 3 bases from J, the junction kept 8 bases outside the gene matches.

This TCR derives from a human donor with COVID-19, enrolled during active disease. The donor label of this sample is uncertain. Material: peripheral blood. The V call is TRBV4-2, the J call TRBJ2-2; 7 bases align to TRBD2. The CDR3 nucleotides are TGTGCCAGCAGCCTCGGGGCTAGCGGAGACACCGGGGAGCTGTTTTTT. This gives the protein CASSLGASGDTGELFF.